This T cell receptor (beta chain) was found in a study of regulatory T cells in long-lasting Graves disease. For the study at large: Graves' disease counted as persistent after over 5 years of antithyroid drugs with positive TSH receptor antibodies.

According to the study, TCR beta libraries were built with iRepertoire HTBI primers and CDR3-region Arm-PCR. Per the original data handling: Identification across samples found some 60 TRBV and 15 or so TRBJ segments. TCRdb recomputed calls from the multiplex PCR reads with MiXCR, one row per CDR3 protein. These V and J calls originate from TCRdb's pipeline instead of the authors' own analysis. The data contain hundreds of thousands of distinct CDR3 sequences, approximately 31% of them singletons. The time point denotes: persistent/refractory GD, antithyroid drugs over 5 years with positive TRAb. The authors made the TCR library using RNA they extracted from PBMCs. Graves' disease diagnosis relied on American Thyroid Association guidelines. The source of the patients was an endocrinology department in Xi'an, China. This clonotype was seen more than once but under ten times. Germline-derived CDR1 and CDR2 are SQVTM and ANQGSEA. Trimming removed 4 bases from V and 5 bases from J, with 11 bases in between. CDR3 size: 12 residues.

This chain connects TRBV29-1 to TRBJ2-5, with D possibly being TRBD2 (5 bases). The sample in question was peripheral blood mononuclear cells (PBMCs), obtained when the disease was refractory, from a patient treated with antithyroid drugs. This TCR derives from a female donor with Graves disease. In DNA form, the CDR3 reads TGCAGCGTTGTTCCGCCGGGGGAGACCCAGTACTTC. Translating it yields CSVVPPGETQYF. Using reference TRBV29-1 and TRBJ2-5 for the parts outside the CDR3, the full variable domain is SAVISQKPSRDICQRGTSLTIQCQVDSQVTMMFWYRQQPGQSLTLIATANQGSEATYESGFVIDKFPISRPNLTFSTLTVSNMSPEDSSIYLCSVVPPGETQYFGPGTRLLVL.